A single sample gave rise to the 20 T cell receptor beta chains below, sequenced in a study of T-cell reconstitution after alpha-beta-depleted transplantation in children. Library preparation (for TCRbeta) was performed with unique molecular identifiers. Each CDR3 protein gets one entry after TCRdb re-called the PCR reads with MiXCR. The table shows approximately 47,000 distinct CDR3 sequences, with about 47% occurring only once. The specimen was peripheral blood, collected before TCRalphabeta/CD19-depleted stem cell transplant. The receptors derive from a boy in the first two years of life with SCID, due to receive a stem cell transplant.

The CDR3 sequence is CASSLSYGRYNEQFF. CDR3 DNA: TGTGCCAGCAGCCTCTCCTACGGGCGCTACAATGAGCAGTTCTTC. V gene TRBV7-2 combines with J gene TRBJ2-1, with D uncertain. With 5 bases removed from V and 3 bases from J, the gap between germline ends came to 14 bases. From germline, CDR1 is SGHTA and CDR2 FQGNSA. There are 15 residues in the CDR3.

This chain links TRBV10-3 with TRBJ2-1; D possibly corresponds to TRBD1 (5 bases). The CDR3 has 13 amino acids. Germline-derived CDR1 and CDR2 are ENHRY and SYGVKD. Deletions cut 2 bases from V and 4 bases from J, with 6 bases between. CDR3 region: CAISEAGYNEQFF. The DNA for the CDR3 is TGTGCCATCAGTGAGGCAGGGTACAATGAGCAGTTCTTC.

The chain couples TRBV5-1 to TRBJ1-2; TRBD1 matches 10 bases. The ends lost 0 bases at V and 0 bases at J; junction bases unmatched: 5. CDR3 length equals 17 residues. Germline CDR1 reads SGHRS; CDR2 reads YFSETQ. CDR3 nucleotide sequence: TGCGCCAGCAGCTTGGGACAGGGGGCGGCAGCTAACTATGGCTACACCTTC. Protein product: CASSLGQGAAANYGYTF. Supplemented by reference TRBV5-1 and TRBJ1-2, the full variable domain reads KAGVTQTPRYLIKTRGQQVTLSCSPISGHRSVSWYQQTPGQGLQFLFEYFSETQRNKGNFPGRFSGRQFSNSRSEMNVSTLELGDSALYLCASSLGQGAAANYGYTFGSGTRLTVV.

V gene TRBV12-3 or TRBV12-4 combines with J gene TRBJ1-1, with 8 bases matching TRBD1. The V segment lost 6 bases and the J segment 4 bases; nucleotides outside the gene matches: 7. The CDR3 consists of 14 residues. The CDR3 DNA sequence: TGTGCCAGCAGGCGCAGGGGGCTAATCACTGAAGCTTTCTTT. Translated: CASRRRGLITEAFF.

This clonotype was counted a few times. The chain recombines TRBV12-3 or TRBV12-4 with TRBJ1-5; the match to TRBD1 covers 8 bases. With 5 bases clipped from V and 5 bases from J, the junction kept 5 bases outside the gene matches. The CDR3 extends over 14 amino acids. CDR3 DNA: TGTGCCAGCAGTCTATCGGACAGGGATCAGCCCCAGCATTTT. Encoded protein: CASSLSDRDQPQHF.

This rearrangement joins TRBV29-1 to TRBJ2-3; D unresolved. The germline V gene has CDR1 SQVTM and CDR2 ANQGSEA. This CDR3 comprises 12 residues. Trimming took off 4 bases at V and 4 bases at J, with 9 bases between the two ends. CDR3 nucleotides: TGCAGCGTTGCGTCGGCCGCAGATACGCAGTATTTT. Protein sequence: CSVASAADTQYF.

The gene calls are TRBV4-2 and TRBJ2-7; TRBD2 might be the D (5 bases). This CDR3 is built from 13 residues. Germline CDR1 LGHNA, CDR2 YNFKEQ. The germline V and J ends were trimmed by 3 bases and 0 bases, with 6 bases remaining between them. The CDR3 DNA is TGTGCCAGCAGCCAGGGGAGCTCCTACGAGCAGTACTTC. Protein product: CASSQGSSYEQYF.

Ten or more counts support this clonotype. This rearrangement joins TRBV5-1 to TRBJ2-3, with 8 bases aligning to TRBD2. The CDR3 consists of 15 residues. V shed 0 bases and J 4 bases; nucleotides not matched to a gene: 4. The germline V gene encodes CDR1 SGHRS and CDR2 YFSETQ. CDR3 region: CASSLAGGAADTQYF. The CDR3 region has the DNA TGCGCCAGCAGCTTGGCCGGGGGGGCCGCAGATACGCAGTATTTT.

The table lists this clonotype with many counts. The V call is TRBV4-3, the J call TRBJ2-7; no clear D gene. CDR3 size: 13 residues. Trimming removed 1 base at V and 2 bases at J, with 6 bases between. The germline gives CDR1 LGHNA, CDR2 YSLEER. For the CDR3, the DNA is TGCGCCAGCAGCCAAGTGCACACCTACGAGCAGTACTTC. As protein: CASSQVHTYEQYF.

V gene TRBV29-1 combines with J gene TRBJ1-3, with D perhaps matching TRBD1 (6 bases). The CDR3 loop spans 13 amino acids. Germline assignment: CDR1 SQVTM and CDR2 ANQGSEA. With 3 bases removed from V and 4 bases from J, the gap between germline ends came to 10 bases. CDR3 DNA: TGCAGCGTTGACCAGGGGCGCGGAAACACCATATATTTT. Protein product: CSVDQGRGNTIYF.

There are a few counts of this clonotype. The chain links TRBV5-1 to TRBJ2-5; TRBD2 is a possible D gene (5 bases). V shed 2 bases and J shed 2 bases, with 13 bases lying between them. Germline V lookup: CDR1 SGHRS, CDR2 YFSETQ. The CDR3 is 15 amino acids. As DNA, the CDR3 is TGCGCCAGCAGCTTTGACGGGGAGCCTCAAGAGACCCAGTACTTC. Translation gives CASSFDGEPQETQYF.

The CDR3 loop reads CASSLVRSTDTQYF. CDR3 DNA sequence: TGTGCCAGCAGCTTAGTGCGGAGCACAGATACGCAGTATTTT. V usage is TRBV7-2 and J usage is TRBJ2-3; no clear D. V was trimmed by 1 base and J by 0 bases, leaving 5 bases between them. The CDR3 is 14 amino acids. Germline V gene lookup returns CDR1 SGHTA and CDR2 FQGNSA.

This chain uses TRBV12-3 or TRBV12-4 with TRBJ2-7, with 12 bases fitting TRBD2. The CDR3 consists of 16 residues. V lost 4 bases, J lost 2 bases, and 6 bases stayed unmatched. The chain's CDR3 is CASSSRRLAGAYEQYF. CDR3 DNA: TGTGCCAGCAGTTCCCGGCGACTAGCGGGGGCCTACGAGCAGTACTTC.

The V call is TRBV20-1, the J call TRBJ2-7; D assignment may be TRBD1 or TRBD2 (7 bases each). Per the germline V gene, CDR1 is DFQATT and CDR2 is SNEGSKA (reference sequence). The CDR3 is made up of 14 amino acids. V lost 6 bases and J 5 bases, leaving 20 bases between the germline ends. In nucleotides, the CDR3 is TGCAGTGCGGGTCGACAGGGAGGGCGAGACGAGCAGTACTTC. It specifies CSAGRQGGRDEQYF.

The J gene is TRBJ1-2, the V gene TRBV5-1; 10 bases fit TRBD1. CDR3 length: 14 amino acids. J gave up 2 bases and V 3 bases, and 1 base lay outside the gene matches. The germline gives CDR1 SGHRS, CDR2 YFSETQ. This chain's CDR3 is CASSSGQGNYGYTF. The CDR3 DNA is TGCGCCAGCAGCTCGGGACAGGGGAACTATGGCTACACCTTC.

This clonotype was picked up a small number of times. The V call is TRBV28, the J call TRBJ2-5, with a tentative D call TRBD1 (7 bases). Trimming took off 5 bases at V and 5 bases at J, with 18 bases between the two ends. This CDR3 comprises 15 residues. The V gene's germline CDR1 is MDHEN and CDR2 SYDVKM. This CDR3 reads CASSPYRGGTETQYF. Written as DNA, the CDR3 is TGTGCCAGCAGTCCCTACAGGGGAGGAACGGAGACCCAGTACTTC.

The genes are TRBV20-1 and TRBJ2-5; weak D call: TRBD2 (5 bases). V lost 6 bases, J lost 1 base, and 9 bases lay in between. Germline CDR1 and CDR2: DFQATT and SNEGSKA (reference sequence). The CDR3 sequence is 12 residues long. Written as DNA, the CDR3 is TGCAGTGCACGACTAATCCAAGAGACCCAGTACTTC. This codes for CSARLIQETQYF.

The chain is built from TRBV7-2 and TRBJ2-2; perhaps TRBD1 as D (6 bases). Germline V gene lookup returns CDR1 SGHTA and CDR2 FQGNSA. The CDR3 has 15 amino acids. The germline V and J ends were trimmed by 5 bases and 1 base, with 11 bases remaining between them. CDR3 coding DNA: TGTGCCAGCAGCCCCGGGACACTGAACACCGGGGAGCTGTTTTTT. Its protein is CASSPGTLNTGELFF. The complete variable domain, with remaining parts taken from reference TRBV7-2 and TRBJ2-2, reads GAGVSQSPSNKVTEKGKDVELRCDPISGHTALYWYRQSLGQGLEFLIYFQGNSAPDKSGLPSDRFSAERTGGSVSTLTIQRTQQEDSAVYLCASSPGTLNTGELFFGEGSRLTVL.

The chain has TRBV7-3 and TRBJ2-7, with 7 bases matching TRBD2. The CDR3 has 15 residues. Per germline, CDR1 SGHTA and CDR2 FQGTGA. The trim removed 1 base at V and 6 bases at J, leaving 9 bases unmatched. CDR3 nucleotide sequence: TGTGCCAGCAGCTTAAAGCGGGGCAAGATCTCCGAGCAGTACTTC. The encoded protein is CASSLKRGKISEQYF. Full variable domain (missing parts from reference TRBV7-3 and TRBJ2-7): GAGVSQTPSNKVTEKGKYVELRCDPISGHTALYWYRQSLGQGPEFLIYFQGTGAADDSGLPNDRFFAVRPEGSVSTLKIQRTERGDSAVYLCASSLKRGKISEQYFGPGTRLTVT.

The chain joins TRBV7-1 to TRBJ2-7, with D perhaps matching TRBD1 or TRBD2 (5 bases each). TRBV7-1 is given ORF status, its function remaining uncertain. This CDR3 contains 16 residues. The germline V and J ends were trimmed by 3 bases and 1 base, with 16 bases remaining between them. The CDR3 loop is CASSSFGRDRSYEQYF. CDR3 nucleotide sequence: TGTGCCAGCAGCTCCTTCGGAAGGGACCGTTCCTACGAGCAGTACTTC.